The sequence of this T cell receptor (beta chain) was determined in a study of STAT5B mutations in CD4+ large granular lymphocyte leukemia. Study summary: Among healthy controls, a particular HLA allele went with more CDR3 'QG' motifs. Study results and caveats: Without putative leukemic clones, patient CD4-sorted repertoires remained more clonal than healthy CD4+ repertoires. TRBV06-family usage was enriched in top patient clones (8/27) versus controls (2/35). Main leukemic clonotypes were patient-specific, but around 25% appeared at low frequency elsewhere.

Assay used: immunoSEQ multiplex PCR; TCRdb lists only in-frame clones, some missing. The table lists about 31,000 clones, about two thirds of them singletons. About this clone: Its target is not known. Sequence at one end of the junction differs from germline and may be a read error.

Germline loops: CDR1 SGHNT, CDR2 YYREEE (reference sequence). The CDR3 sequence is 12 residues long. The source is a human donor in good health. Sequenced: CD4+ T cells from blood buffy coats. The chain combines TRBV5-4 with TRBJ2-5; no clear D. CDR3 sequence reads: CASNLWKETQYF. As DNA, the CDR3 is TGTGCCAGCAACTTGTGGAAAGAGACCCAGTACTTC.